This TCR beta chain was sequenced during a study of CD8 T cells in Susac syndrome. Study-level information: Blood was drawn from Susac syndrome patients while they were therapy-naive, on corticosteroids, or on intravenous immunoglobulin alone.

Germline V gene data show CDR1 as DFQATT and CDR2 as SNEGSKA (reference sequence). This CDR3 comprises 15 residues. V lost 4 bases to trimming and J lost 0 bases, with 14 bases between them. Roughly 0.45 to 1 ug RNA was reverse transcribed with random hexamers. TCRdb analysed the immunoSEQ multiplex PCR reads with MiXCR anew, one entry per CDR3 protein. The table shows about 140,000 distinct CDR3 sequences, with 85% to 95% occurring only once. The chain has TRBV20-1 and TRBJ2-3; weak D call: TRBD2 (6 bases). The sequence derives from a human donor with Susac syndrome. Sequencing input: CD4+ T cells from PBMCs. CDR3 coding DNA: TGCAGTGCTACACCCGGGACTCACAGCACAGATACGCAGTATTTT. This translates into CSATPGTHSTDTQYF.